A single sample is the source of the 25 T cell receptor beta chains below, sequenced in a study of OX40 agonist ivuxolimab in advanced cancers. Method: immunoSEQ multiplex PCR; TCRdb's copy keeps in-frame clones and lacks some. The sample holds about 80,000 clones, approximately 83% seen once. Sequencing used CD4+ or CD8+ T cells sorted from blood, obtained in a trial of the OX40 agonist ivuxolimab. The receptors stem from an adult with an advanced solid tumor such as melanoma, head and neck, liver or kidney cancer.

This clone showed up just once. V and J are TRBV11-2 and TRBJ2-7, with a possible D match to TRBD2 (6 bases). Germline CDR1 and CDR2: SGHAT and FQNNGV. Deletions cut 5 bases from V and 3 bases from J, with 14 bases between. This CDR3 spans 14 amino acids. CDR3 DNA sequence: TGTGCCAGCAGCCGCTTACCGACTAGCTACGAGCAGTACTTC. This encodes CASSRLPTSYEQYF.

The CDR3 loop is CSAMTSYEQFF. The CDR3 DNA follows: TGCAGTGCTATGACTAGTTATGAGCAGTTCTTC. V and J are TRBV20-1 and TRBJ2-1; tentative D call: TRBD2 (6 bases). V lost 4 bases and J lost 8, with 9 bases in between. Germline-derived CDR1 and CDR2 are DFQATT and SNEGSKA (reference sequence). The CDR3 totals 11 residues.

This clone came up a few times. V and J are TRBV7-2 and TRBJ1-3; tentative D call: TRBD1 (5 bases). Germline CDR1 is SGHTA and CDR2 is FQGNSA. This CDR3 contains 15 residues. Trimming stripped 4 bases from V and 0 bases from J, with 10 bases between. Written as DNA, the CDR3 is TGTGCCAGCAGCTCCAGGGCCCCCTCTGGAAACACCATATATTTT. Amino acid sequence: CASSSRAPSGNTIYF.

The rearrangement links TRBV5-6 to TRBJ2-7; D is possibly TRBD1 (6 bases). The CDR3 consists of 15 residues. V was trimmed by 1 base and J by 13 bases, leaving 24 bases between them. Germline V gene sequence: CDR1 SGHDT, CDR2 YYEEEE. The CDR3 nucleotides read TGTGCCAGCAGCTTGTCTGGGTGGGGGCAGGAAGGATCATACTTC. Translated, it gives CASSLSGWGQEGSYF.

In this sample, this clone turned up once. J is TRBJ2-3 and V is TRBV5-1; D perhaps matches TRBD2 (6 bases). The CDR3 is made up of 18 amino acids. With 0 bases removed from V and 0 bases from J, the gap between germline ends came to 17 bases. Germline V gives CDR1 SGHRS, CDR2 YFSETQ. CDR3 nucleotides: TGCGCCAGCAGCTTGGGGAACTTCGCGGGGCCTAGCACAGATACGCAGTATTTT. This gives the protein CASSLGNFAGPSTDTQYF.

The genes are TRBV7-2 and TRBJ1-2; D gene unclear. V dropped 2 bases and J dropped 1 base, with 2 bases sitting between them. The CDR3 is 12 amino acids. Germline CDR1 is SGHTA and CDR2 is FQGNSA. The CDR3 loop is CASSLRNYGYTF. The CDR3 DNA sequence: TGTGCCAGCAGCTTACGTAACTATGGCTACACCTTC.

The chain links TRBV7-9 to TRBJ2-7; 7 nucleotides align to TRBD1. The CDR3 length is 15 residues. Per the germline V gene, CDR1 is SEHNR and CDR2 is FQNEAQ (reference sequence). The J segment lost 1 base and the V segment lost 2 bases, leaving 5 bases of the junction unmatched. Here the CDR3 reads CASSLSWDSSYEQYF. The CDR3 coding sequence is TGTGCCAGCAGCTTATCGTGGGACAGTTCCTACGAGCAGTACTTC.

The J gene is TRBJ1-4, the V gene TRBV6-6, with unresolved D. The CDR3 is 15 residues long. In germline, CDR1 is MNHNY, CDR2 SVGAGI (reference sequence). Deletions cut 0 bases from V and 0 bases from J, with 5 bases between. CDR3 loop: CASSYSGTTNEKLFF. The CDR3 region has the DNA TGTGCCAGCAGTTACTCCGGGACAACTAATGAAAAACTGTTTTTT.

J is TRBJ1-5 and V is TRBV6-6; D is possibly TRBD1 (6 bases). This CDR3 contains 15 residues. The ends were cut back, 2 bases at V and 4 bases at J, with 12 bases in the middle. The germline CDR1 and CDR2 sequences are MNHNY and SVGAGI (reference sequence). This chain's CDR3 is CASSYGDRQNQPQHF. For the CDR3, the DNA is TGTGCCAGCAGTTACGGAGACAGGCAGAATCAGCCCCAGCATTTT.

The chain joins TRBV28 to TRBJ1-1; unclear D gene. The CDR3 length is 15 residues. Germline V lookup: CDR1 MDHEN, CDR2 SYDVKM. Trimming shortened V by 3 bases and J by 1 base, and 12 bases separated the two germline ends. CDR3 sequence reads: CASSFPPLGNTEAFF. CDR3 bases: TGTGCCAGCAGTTTTCCCCCTTTGGGGAACACTGAAGCTTTCTTT. Drawing the rest from reference TRBV28 and TRBJ1-1, the complete variable domain is DVKVTQSSRYLVKRTGEKVFLECVQDMDHENMFWYRQDPGLGLRLIYFSYDVKMKEKGDIPEGYSVSREKKERFSLILESASTNQTSMYLCASSFPPLGNTEAFFGQGTRLTVV.

V usage is TRBV28 and J usage is TRBJ1-2; D remains unclear. The CDR3 loop spans 15 amino acids. V was shortened by 3 bases and J by 3 bases, with 14 bases between the two germline ends. Germline loops: CDR1 MDHEN, CDR2 SYDVKM. CDR3 sequence: CASSFPDGFYYGYTF. CDR3 DNA: TGTGCCAGCAGTTTCCCGGACGGATTCTACTATGGCTACACCTTC.

This chain connects TRBV7-8 to TRBJ1-1; D unresolved. Germline V gives CDR1 SGHVS, CDR2 FQNEAQ. Trimming shortened V by 0 bases and J by 1 base, and 6 bases separated the two germline ends. The CDR3 totals 14 residues. Here the CDR3 DNA reads TGTGCCAGCAGCTTAGCAGGGAAGAACACTGAAGCTTTCTTT. Translated: CASSLAGKNTEAFF.

The V call is TRBV10-3, the J call TRBJ2-1, with D perhaps matching TRBD1 or TRBD2 (5 bases each). CDR3 length: 17 residues. The germline V gene has CDR1 ENHRY and CDR2 SYGVKD. Trimming removed 0 bases at V and 8 bases at J, with 20 bases between. The DNA of the CDR3 is TGTGCCATCAGTGAGTCCGGGACCCTGGGCGGGCGGGATGAGCAGTTCTTC. Translated: CAISESGTLGGRDEQFF.

The chain links TRBV7-9 to TRBJ1-1; D ambiguous. Trimming removed 2 bases at V and 4 bases at J, with 8 bases between. From germline, CDR1 is SEHNR and CDR2 FQNEAQ (reference sequence). The CDR3 runs 13 residues. The CDR3 loop reads CASSLLGITEAFF. The CDR3 DNA reads TGTGCCAGCAGCTTATTGGGGATCACTGAAGCTTTCTTT.

This chain uses TRBV2 with TRBJ2-6; 7 bases map to TRBD1. Germline V gene sequence: CDR1 SNHLY, CDR2 FYNNEI. The CDR3 extends over 15 amino acids. V was pared by 6 bases and J by 2 bases, with 4 bases of the junction left unmatched. The CDR3 loop reads CASSYDRAGANVLTF. The CDR3 DNA is TGTGCCAGCAGCTATGACAGGGCTGGGGCCAACGTCCTGACTTTC.

The chain carries TRBV10-2 and TRBJ2-1; 9 nucleotides match TRBD2. CDR3 length: 17 residues. After removal of 0 bases from V and 10 bases from J, the junction contained 13 bases not matched to a gene. Germline assignment: CDR1 WSHSY and CDR2 SAAADI. CDR3 coding DNA: TGCGCCAGCAGTGAGTCGAATTCCCTAGCGGGGTCAGGGGAGCAGTTCTTC. Its translation: CASSESNSLAGSGEQFF.

The genes are TRBV7-2 and TRBJ1-2; weak D call: TRBD1 (6 bases). CDR3 length equals 15 residues. The V end lost 5 bases, the J end lost 5 bases, and 18 bases lay between the germline ends. Germline V CDR1 and CDR2: SGHTA, FQGNSA. As DNA, the CDR3 is TGTGCCAGCAGCGCCGGGACACTTACCGATTATGGCTACACCTTC. It specifies CASSAGTLTDYGYTF.

The chain joins TRBV4-1 to TRBJ2-5, with D tentatively TRBD1 (6 bases). The V end was cut by 0 bases, the J end by 4 bases, with 21 bases between. Germline CDR1 reads MGHRA; CDR2 reads YSYEKL. The CDR3 is 18 amino acids. CDR3 bases: TGCGCCAGCAGCCAAGAGGCACTCGGGATCACCAGGGGAGAGACCCAGTACTTC. It yields the protein CASSQEALGITRGETQYF.

The chain employs TRBV5-4 and TRBJ1-2; perhaps TRBD1 as D (5 bases). Germline CDR1 reads SGHNT; CDR2 reads YYREEE (reference sequence). The length of the CDR3 is 13 residues. V was trimmed by 2 bases and J by 6 bases, leaving 11 bases between them. CDR3 DNA: TGTGCCAGCAGCTTCGGGGGAGGCGATGGCTACACCTTC. As protein: CASSFGGGDGYTF.

In its sample, this clone was seen a few times. The gene calls are TRBV28 and TRBJ2-1, with D tentatively TRBD1 or TRBD2 (5 bases each). Germline CDR1 and CDR2: MDHEN and SYDVKM. The CDR3 consists of 15 residues. V lost 7 bases and J 9 bases, leaving 22 bases between the germline ends. The CDR3 region is CASTTSGAALGEQFF. The CDR3 DNA is TGTGCCAGCACCACCTCCGGGGCCGCCTTGGGTGAGCAGTTCTTC.

The chain employs TRBV19 and TRBJ2-2, with D possibly TRBD2 on 9 matching bases. This CDR3 spans 18 amino acids. Trimming pared 4 bases from V and 0 bases from J, leaving 18 bases between. CDR1 is LNHDA and CDR2 is SQIVND in the germline V gene (reference sequence). The CDR3 DNA is TGTGCCAGTAGTAAGGCGGGAGGGGGACAGGCGAACACCGGGGAGCTGTTTTTT. Translating it yields CASSKAGGGQANTGELFF.

V and J are TRBV6-5 and TRBJ2-7; a possible D gene is TRBD1 (6 bases). Germline V CDR1 and CDR2: MNHEY, SVGAGI. Trimming stripped 6 bases from V and 6 bases from J, with 18 bases between. This CDR3 contains 14 residues. CDR3 region: CASRSPGHGGEQYF. The CDR3 nucleotides are TGTGCCAGCAGGTCCCCGGGACATGGCGGCGAGCAGTACTTC.

The genes are TRBV10-3 and TRBJ2-2; 12 bases match TRBD2. CDR1 is ENHRY and CDR2 is SYGVKD in the germline V gene. With V trimmed by 5 bases and J by 3 bases, 10 bases remained unmatched. The length of the CDR3 is 18 residues. The CDR3 DNA reads as TGTGCCATCAGTAGACTAGCGGGAGTGGGTTTGGACACCGGGGAGCTGTTTTTT. The encoded protein is CAISRLAGVGLDTGELFF.

The V and J genes are TRBV11-3 and TRBJ2-7, with D possibly called TRBD1 or TRBD2 (5 bases each). The CDR3 extends over 16 amino acids. Trimming removed 5 bases from V and 4 bases from J, with 21 bases in between. The germline gives CDR1 SGHNT, CDR2 YENEEA. CDR3 bases: TGTGCCAGCAGCGACCGGGACGTTGGACCTAGGTACGAGCAGTACTTC. Its translation: CASSDRDVGPRYEQYF.

The V gene is TRBV25-1, the J gene TRBJ1-1, with D unresolved. The ends were cut back, 3 bases at V and 5 bases at J, with 10 bases in the middle. The germline gives CDR1 MGHDK, CDR2 SYGVNS. This CDR3 has 13 amino acids. CDR3 in DNA: TGTGCCAGCAGTGATTCAGGTAAAACTGAAGCTTTCTTT. Its protein product is CASSDSGKTEAFF.